The clone carrying this T cell receptor beta chain has only one observation. What it binds is unknown. The time point is: after neoadjuvant nivolumab, at surgical resection. The entry originates in a study of neoadjuvant anti-PD-1 for oral cavity cancer. At the level of the study: Non-progressing patients received a fourth nivolumab dose near day 43, then surgery on days 50-56.

General study points: Higher pretreatment Treg/Th17 ratios tracked higher pretreatment blood clonality.

TCRdb keeps only in-frame clones here, not all; method: immunoSEQ multiplex PCR. The data show roughly 14,000 clones, roughly 73% seen once. Sample: PBMCs, taken after nivolumab (anti-PD-1) treatment. The TCR sequence derives from a person aged 35-79 years with oral cavity squamous cell carcinoma.

CDR3 sequence reads: CSVDRGLNYGYTF. CDR3 nucleotide sequence: TGCAGCGTTGACAGGGGGCTGAACTATGGCTACACCTTC. The V and J genes are TRBV29-1 and TRBJ1-2, with 8 nucleotides matching TRBD1. From germline, CDR1 is SQVTM and CDR2 ANQGSEA. The CDR3 is 13 residues long. Trimming cost V 3 bases and J 2 bases; bases outside gene matches: 2.